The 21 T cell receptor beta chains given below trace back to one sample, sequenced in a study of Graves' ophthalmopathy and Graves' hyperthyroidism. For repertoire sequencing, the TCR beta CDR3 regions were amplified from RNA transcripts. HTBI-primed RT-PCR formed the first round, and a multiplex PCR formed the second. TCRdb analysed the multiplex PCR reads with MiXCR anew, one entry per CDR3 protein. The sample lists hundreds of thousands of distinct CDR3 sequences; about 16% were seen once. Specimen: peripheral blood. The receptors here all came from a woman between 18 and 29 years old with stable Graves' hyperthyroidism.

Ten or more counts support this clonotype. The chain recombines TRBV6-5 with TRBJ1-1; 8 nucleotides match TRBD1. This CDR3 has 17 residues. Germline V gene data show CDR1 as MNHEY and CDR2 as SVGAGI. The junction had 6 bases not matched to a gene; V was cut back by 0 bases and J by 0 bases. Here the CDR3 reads CASSYSWTGRMNTEAFF. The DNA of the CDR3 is TGTGCCAGCAGTTACTCATGGACAGGGAGGATGAACACTGAAGCTTTCTTT.

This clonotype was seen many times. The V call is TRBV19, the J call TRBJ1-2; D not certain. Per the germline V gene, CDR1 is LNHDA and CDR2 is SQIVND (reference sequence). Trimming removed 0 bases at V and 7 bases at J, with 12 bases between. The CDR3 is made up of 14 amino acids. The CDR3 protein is CASSIDLTPGGYTF. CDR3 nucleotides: TGTGCCAGTAGTATAGATTTGACCCCTGGTGGCTACACCTTC.

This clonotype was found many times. CDR3 nucleotide sequence: TGTGCCAGCAGCGTAGCTGGGACAGGGGCCGAGACCCAGTACTTC. Its protein product is CASSVAGTGAETQYF. This chain connects TRBV9 to TRBJ2-5, with 10 nucleotides matching TRBD1. V was pared by 0 bases and J by 5 bases, with 4 bases of the junction left unmatched. Germline V lookup: CDR1 SGDLS, CDR2 YYNGEE. The CDR3 has 15 amino acids.

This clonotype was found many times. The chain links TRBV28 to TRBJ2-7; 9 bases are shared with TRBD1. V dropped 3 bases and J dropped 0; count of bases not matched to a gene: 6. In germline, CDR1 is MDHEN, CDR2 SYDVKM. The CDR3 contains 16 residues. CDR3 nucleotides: TGTGCCAGCAGTTTGAGGGACAGGGCGAGCTCCTACGAGCAGTACTTC. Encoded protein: CASSLRDRASSYEQYF.

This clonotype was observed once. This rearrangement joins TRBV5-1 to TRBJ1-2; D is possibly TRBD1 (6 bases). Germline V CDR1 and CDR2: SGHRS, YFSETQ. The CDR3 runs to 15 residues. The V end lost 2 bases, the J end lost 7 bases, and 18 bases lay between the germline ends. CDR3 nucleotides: TGCGCCAGCAGCTTTCCTAGGGCAGGGGAATTTGGCTACACCTTC. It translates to CASSFPRAGEFGYTF. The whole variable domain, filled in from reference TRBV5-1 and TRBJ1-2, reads KAGVTQTPRYLIKTRGQQVTLSCSPISGHRSVSWYQQTPGQGLQFLFEYFSETQRNKGNFPGRFSGRQFSNSRSEMNVSTLELGDSALYLCASSFPRAGEFGYTFGSGTRLTVV.

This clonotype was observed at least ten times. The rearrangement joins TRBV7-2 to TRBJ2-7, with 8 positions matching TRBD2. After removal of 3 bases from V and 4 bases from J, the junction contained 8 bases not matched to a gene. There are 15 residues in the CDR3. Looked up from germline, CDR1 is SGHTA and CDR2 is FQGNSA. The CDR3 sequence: CASSFQPGLGYEQYF. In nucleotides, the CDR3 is TGTGCCAGCAGCTTTCAACCGGGACTAGGGTACGAGCAGTACTTC.

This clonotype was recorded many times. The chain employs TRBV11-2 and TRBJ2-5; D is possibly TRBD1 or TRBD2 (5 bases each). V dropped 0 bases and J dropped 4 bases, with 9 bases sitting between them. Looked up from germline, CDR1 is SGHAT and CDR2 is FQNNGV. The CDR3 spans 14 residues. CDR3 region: CASSLDYGGETQYF. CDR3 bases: TGTGCCAGCAGCTTAGATTATGGGGGAGAGACCCAGTACTTC.

The CDR3 DNA follows: TGTGCCATCAGTGGGGGGCCCGGTACTGAAGCTTTCTTT. Translating gives CAISGGPGTEAFF. The chain uses TRBV10-3 and TRBJ1-1; possible D gene TRBD1, 6 bases. The V end lost 4 bases, the J end lost 5 bases, and 11 bases lay between the germline ends. The CDR3 is made up of 13 amino acids. The germline V gene encodes CDR1 ENHRY and CDR2 SYGVKD.

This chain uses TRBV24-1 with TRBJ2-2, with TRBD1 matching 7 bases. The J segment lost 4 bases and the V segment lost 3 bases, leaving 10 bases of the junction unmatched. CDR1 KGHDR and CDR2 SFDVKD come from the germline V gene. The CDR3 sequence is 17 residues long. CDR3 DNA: TGTGCCACCAGTGATACGTTTGACAGGGTGGCCACCGGGGAGCTGTTTTTT. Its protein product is CATSDTFDRVATGELFF.

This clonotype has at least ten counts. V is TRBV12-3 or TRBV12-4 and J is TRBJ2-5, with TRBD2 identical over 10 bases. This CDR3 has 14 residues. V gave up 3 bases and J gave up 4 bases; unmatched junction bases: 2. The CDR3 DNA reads TGTGCCAGCAGTTTGAGCGGGGGGGGAGAGACCCAGTACTTC. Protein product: CASSLSGGGETQYF.

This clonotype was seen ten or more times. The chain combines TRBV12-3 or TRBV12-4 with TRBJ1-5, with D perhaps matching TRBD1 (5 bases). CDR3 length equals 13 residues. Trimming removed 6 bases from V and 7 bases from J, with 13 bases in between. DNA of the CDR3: TGTGCCAGCAGCAGGGACGCCGAGCAGCCCCAGCATTTT. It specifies CASSRDAEQPQHF.

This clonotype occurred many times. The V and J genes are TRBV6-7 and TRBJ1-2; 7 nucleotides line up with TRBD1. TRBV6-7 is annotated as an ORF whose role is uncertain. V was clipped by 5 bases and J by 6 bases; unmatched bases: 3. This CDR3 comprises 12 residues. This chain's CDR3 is CASSTGVNGYTF. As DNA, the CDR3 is TGTGCCAGCAGTACAGGGGTTAATGGCTACACCTTC.

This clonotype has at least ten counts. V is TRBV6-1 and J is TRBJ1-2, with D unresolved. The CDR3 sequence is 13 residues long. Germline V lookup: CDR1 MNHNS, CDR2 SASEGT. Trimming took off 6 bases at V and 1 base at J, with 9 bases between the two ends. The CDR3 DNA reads TGTGCCAGCAGCCCCCCAGATAACTATGGCTACACCTTC. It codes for CASSPPDNYGYTF.

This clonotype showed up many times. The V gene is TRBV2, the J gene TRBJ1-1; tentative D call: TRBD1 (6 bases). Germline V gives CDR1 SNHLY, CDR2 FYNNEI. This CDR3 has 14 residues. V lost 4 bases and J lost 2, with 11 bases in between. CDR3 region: CASSAEGGNTEAFF. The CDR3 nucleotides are TGTGCCAGCAGTGCCGAGGGGGGAAACACTGAAGCTTTCTTT.

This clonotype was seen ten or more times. CDR3 sequence: CASSHRDSSSYEQYF. Written as DNA, the CDR3 is TGTGCCAGCAGCCATCGGGACTCGAGCTCCTACGAGCAGTACTTC. The V and J genes are TRBV7-3 and TRBJ2-7, with D perhaps TRBD2 (6 bases). The CDR3 sequence is 15 residues long. The germline V and J ends were trimmed by 5 bases and 0 bases, with 14 bases remaining between them. Germline V lookup: CDR1 SGHTA, CDR2 FQGTGA.

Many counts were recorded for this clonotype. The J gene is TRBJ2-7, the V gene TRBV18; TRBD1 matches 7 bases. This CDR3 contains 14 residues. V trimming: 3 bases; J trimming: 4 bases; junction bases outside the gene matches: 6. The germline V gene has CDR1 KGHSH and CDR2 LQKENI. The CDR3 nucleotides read TGTGCCAGCTCACCGGGACAGACCGAGTACGAGCAGTACTTC. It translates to CASSPGQTEYEQYF. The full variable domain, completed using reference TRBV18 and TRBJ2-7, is NAGVMQNPRHLVRRRGQEARLRCSPMKGHSHVYWYRQLPEEGLKFMVYLQKENIIDESGMPKERFSAEFPKEGPSILRIQQVVRGDSAAYFCASSPGQTEYEQYFGPGTRLTVT.

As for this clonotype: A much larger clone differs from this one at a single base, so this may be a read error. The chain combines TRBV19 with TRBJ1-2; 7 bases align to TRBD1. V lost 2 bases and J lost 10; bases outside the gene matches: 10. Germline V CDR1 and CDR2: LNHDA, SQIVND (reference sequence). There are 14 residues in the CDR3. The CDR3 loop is CASSITRQGGDYTF. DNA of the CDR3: TGTGCCAGTAGTATAACCCGACAGGGAGGCGACTACACCTTC. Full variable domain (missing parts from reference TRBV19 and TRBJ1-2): DGGITQSPKYLFRKEGQNVTLSCEQNLNHDAMYWYRQDPGQGLRLIYYSQIVNDFQKGDIAEGYSVSREKKESFPLTVTSAQKNPTAFYLCASSITRQGGDYTFGSGTRLTVV.

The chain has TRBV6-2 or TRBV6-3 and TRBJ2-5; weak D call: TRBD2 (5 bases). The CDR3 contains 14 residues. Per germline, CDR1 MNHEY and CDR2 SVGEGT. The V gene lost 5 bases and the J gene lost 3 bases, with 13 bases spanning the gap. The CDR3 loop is CASSVSGREETQYF. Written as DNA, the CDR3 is TGTGCCAGCAGTGTTTCTGGGAGAGAAGAGACCCAGTACTTC.

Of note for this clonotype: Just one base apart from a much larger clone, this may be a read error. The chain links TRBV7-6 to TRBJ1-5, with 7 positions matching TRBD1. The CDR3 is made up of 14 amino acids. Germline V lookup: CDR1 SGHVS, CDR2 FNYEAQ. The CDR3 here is CASSPGQINQPHHF. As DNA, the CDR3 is TGTGCCAGCAGCCCGGGACAGATCAATCAGCCCCATCATTTT.

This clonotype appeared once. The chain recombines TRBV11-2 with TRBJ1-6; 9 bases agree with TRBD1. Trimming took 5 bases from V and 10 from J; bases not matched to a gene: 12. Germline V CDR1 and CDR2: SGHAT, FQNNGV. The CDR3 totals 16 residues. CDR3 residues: CASSPWGDRVWSPLHF. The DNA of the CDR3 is TGTGCCAGCAGCCCGTGGGGGGACAGGGTTTGGTCACCCCTCCACTTT.

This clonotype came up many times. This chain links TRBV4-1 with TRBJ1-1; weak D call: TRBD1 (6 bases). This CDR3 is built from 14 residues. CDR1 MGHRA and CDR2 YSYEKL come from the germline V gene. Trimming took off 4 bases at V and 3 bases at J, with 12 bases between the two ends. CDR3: CASSRTGLDTEAFF. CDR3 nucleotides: TGCGCCAGCAGCCGAACAGGGCTGGACACTGAAGCTTTCTTT.